The 10 T cell receptor beta chains listed next were all sequenced from one sample in a study of cytomegalovirus exposure and HLA in healthy donors. The PCR ran on 60 Vbeta and 13 Jbeta primers. The method was immunoSEQ multiplex PCR; TCRdb's version includes in-frame clones alone and lacks a portion of them. There are 85,000 to 130,000 clones in the sample; approximately 82% occur only once, and roughly 1.2% lies in the top ten. Material for sequencing was PBMCs. The source of these receptors is a woman aged 18 to 35 in good health and CMV-seronegative.

The chain has TRBV4-3 and TRBJ2-2; D unclear. The CDR3 length is 17 residues. CDR1 and CDR2 (germline): LGHNA, YSLEER. V was shortened by 0 bases and J by 4 bases, with 15 bases between the two germline ends. Here the CDR3 DNA reads TGCGCCAGCAGCCAAGACCTCCAATCAGGCGCCACCGGGGAGCTGTTTTTT. This translates into CASSQDLQSGATGELFF.

The chain recombines TRBV30 with TRBJ2-7; 9 nucleotides agree with TRBD1. Trimming cost V 1 base and J 3 bases; bases outside gene matches: 1. This CDR3 contains 13 residues. Germline CDR1 GTSNPN, CDR2 SVGIG (reference sequence). The CDR3 nucleotides are TGTGCCTGGAGTGCGGACAGGGGCTACGAGCAGTACTTC. Residues: CAWSADRGYEQYF.

This chain connects TRBV28 to TRBJ1-3, with 8 positions matching TRBD1. The CDR3 contains 17 residues. The germline gives CDR1 MDHEN, CDR2 SYDVKM. The V segment lost 1 base and the J segment 3 bases; nucleotides outside the gene matches: 8. CDR3 residues: CASSLSAHTGGGNTIYF. The CDR3 nucleotides are TGTGCCAGCAGTTTATCCGCCCACACAGGGGGTGGAAACACCATATATTTT.

The chain employs TRBV29-1 and TRBJ2-7, with D perhaps TRBD1 (5 bases). Trimming left V 2 bases short and J 8 bases short, with 13 bases between. This CDR3 comprises 12 residues. Germline V gene data show CDR1 as SQVTM and CDR2 as ANQGSEA. In nucleotides, the CDR3 is TGCAGCGTTGAACTCCCAGGGTACAAGCAGTACTTC. Encoded protein: CSVELPGYKQYF.

The V and J genes are TRBV14 and TRBJ2-2; the D gene is possibly TRBD1 (5 bases). Germline CDR1 is SGHDN and CDR2 is FVKESK. V lost 2 bases to trimming and J lost 3 bases, with 10 bases between them. The CDR3 covers 15 residues. CDR3 bases: TGTGCCAGCAGCCAAAACCAAGGGGACACCGGGGAGCTGTTTTTT. Translated, it gives CASSQNQGDTGELFF.

A few counts support this clone. The V gene is TRBV27, the J gene TRBJ2-1; D is ambiguous. Looked up from germline, CDR1 is MNHEY and CDR2 is SMNVEV (reference sequence). The CDR3 is 14 amino acids. The ends were cut back, 5 bases at V and 2 bases at J, with 10 bases in the middle. This CDR3 reads CASSPYRAYNEQFF. CDR3 in DNA: TGTGCCAGCAGTCCCTACAGAGCCTACAATGAGCAGTTCTTC.

This chain joins TRBV6-1 and TRBJ1-1; no reliable D call. The CDR3 consists of 11 residues. Trimming cost V 5 bases and J 7 bases, with 8 bases left between them. Germline CDR1 is MNHNS and CDR2 is SASEGT. CDR3 in amino acids: CASSSGFEAFF. CDR3 DNA sequence: TGTGCCAGCAGTTCAGGCTTTGAAGCTTTCTTT.

CDR3 DNA sequence: TGTGCCAGCAGCTTCCAAACACGGGGGAGGTTTACTGAAGCTTTCTTT. Protein: CASSFQTRGRFTEAFF. The chain uses TRBV5-5 and TRBJ1-1, with D perhaps TRBD1 (5 bases). Between the trimmed V and J ends, which lost 2 bases and 5 bases, there was a span of 19 bases. The germline CDR1 and CDR2 sequences are SGHKS and YYEKEE (reference sequence). CDR3 length: 16 amino acids.

This chain connects TRBV12-1 to TRBJ2-7; the DNA was not compared with TRBD1, the D call given in the table. TRBV12-1 is termed a pseudogene. CDR3 length equals 14 residues. This chain's CDR3 is CASSFGDREGEQYF. The CDR3 coding sequence is TGTGCCAGCAGCTTTGGGGACAGGGAGGGCGAGCAGTACTTC.

V usage is TRBV29-1 and J usage is TRBJ2-7; D is perhaps TRBD1 (6 bases). The CDR3 is made up of 14 amino acids. CDR1 SQVTM and CDR2 ANQGSEA come from the germline V gene. Trimming removed 5 bases at V and 2 bases at J, with 16 bases between. The CDR3 spells CSVRKTGEAYEQYF. The CDR3 DNA is TGCAGCGTTCGCAAGACAGGAGAAGCCTACGAGCAGTACTTC.